The clone carrying this T cell receptor beta chain has just a few counts. Its cognate antigen is unknown. Germline assignment: CDR1 MDHEN and CDR2 SYDVKM. The CDR3 is made up of 16 amino acids. Trimming cost V 7 bases and J 6 bases; bases outside gene matches: 16. This sample is part of a study of response to subunit inactivated influenza vaccine. Study outcomes and limitations: New T cells are recruited in small numbers by each seasonal influenza vaccination, according to the authors' suggestion.

Each CDR3 protein gets one entry after TCRdb re-called the RT-PCR reads with MiXCR. Among around 520,000 distinct CDR3 sequences listed, around 25% were seen once. The genes are TRBV28 and TRBJ2-3, with 7 bases fitting TRBD1. The material sequenced was CD4+ T cells sorted from PBMCs, taken less than 6 days after vaccination. The source of this sequence is a man between 45 and 60 years old who received an inactivated influenza vaccine. The CDR3 loop reads CASTLYRDSPPDTQYF. In DNA, the CDR3 is TGTGCCAGCACCCTATACAGGGACAGTCCGCCGGATACGCAGTATTTT.